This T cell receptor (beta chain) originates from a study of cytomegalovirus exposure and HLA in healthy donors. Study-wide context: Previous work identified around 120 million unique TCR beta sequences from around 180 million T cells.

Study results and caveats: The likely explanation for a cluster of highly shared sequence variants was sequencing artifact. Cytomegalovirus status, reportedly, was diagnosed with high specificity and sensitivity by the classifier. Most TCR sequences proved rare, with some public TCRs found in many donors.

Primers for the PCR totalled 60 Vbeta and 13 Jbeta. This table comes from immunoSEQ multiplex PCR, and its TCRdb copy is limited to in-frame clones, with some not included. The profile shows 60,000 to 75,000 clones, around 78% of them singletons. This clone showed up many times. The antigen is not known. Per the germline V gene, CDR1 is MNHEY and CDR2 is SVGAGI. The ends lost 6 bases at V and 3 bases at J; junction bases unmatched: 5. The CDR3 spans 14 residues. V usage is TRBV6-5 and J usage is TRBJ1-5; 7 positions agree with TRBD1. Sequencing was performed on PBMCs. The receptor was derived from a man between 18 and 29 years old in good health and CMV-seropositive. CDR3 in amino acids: CASSSDRDNQPQHF. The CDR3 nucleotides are TGTGCCAGCAGCTCCGACAGGGACAATCAGCCCCAGCATTTT.